This T cell receptor beta chain was sequenced in a study of blood T cells in healthy people across ages (dated by TCRdb to between 2015 and 2016). The study in broad terms: In model experiments, template switching captured about one uniquely barcoded TCR beta cDNA molecule for every two T cells. The study measured age-related changes in TCR beta repertoire diversity using deep sequencing normalized with unique cDNA molecular identifiers. The donors were split into four age groups: young (average roughly 15 years), middle-aged (39), aged (approximately 60) and long-lived (roughly 88). To avoid experimental bias, donors of different ages were spread randomly across the sequencing lanes. Using the same blood draw, the study looked at two additional independent replicas of 1 million unique cDNA reads for two donors, one aged 18 to 30 and the other aged 80 or older. Study-wide findings and limitations: Compared with the aged group, the long-lived group had more naive CD4+ T cells, fewer expanded clones and increased TCR diversity, suggesting age selection. Estimates of total diversity based on one million sequenced T cells were considered lower bounds and underestimates. Donor CMV infection status was unknown, potentially confounding age-related changes in expanded clonotypes. Conclusive comparison of naive and antigen-experienced compartments was prevented by the profiling of bulk unsorted PBMCs. The percentage of naive T cells measured by flow cytometry correlated strongly with observed TCR beta diversity. Observed TCR beta diversity per million T cells fell roughly linearly with age, and a significant reduction was already apparent by age approximately 40.

Receptor libraries were prepared by 5' RACE. The sequencer was an Illumina HiSeq 2500. A second roughly 6 to 12 cycle PCR used a sample-barcoded 5' primer and a J-beta primer mix. Each TCR beta cDNA molecule received a unique molecular identifier from a template-switch 5' adaptor carrying 12 random nucleotides. Each sample yielded at least 3 million CDR3-containing paired-end reads. All of the RNA was converted into first-strand cDNA using the Mint cDNA synthesis kit, with a TRBC-specific oligonucleotide serving as the primer. After uracil-DNA glycosylase treatment, a first 18-cycle PCR used universal primers M1SS and BC2_uni_R on all cDNA. The study's processing was this. For normalization, 1 million high-quality reads were randomly selected from each sample, with every read carrying a distinct molecular identifier. Instead of being binned into consensus sequences, reads that shared molecular identifiers were thrown out. MiTCR, with a Q25 quality threshold and the strictest error-elimination algorithm, was used for CDR3 identification, clonotype clustering and error correction. Lower-bound total TCR beta diversity was estimated with a nonparametric unseen species model using Euler transformation. TCRdb trimmed the raw reads at Q25, called clones with MiXCR and kept productive beta chains. Entries are consolidated by CDR3 protein sequence, retaining the most common genes and DNA. The V and J calls shown here were made by TCRdb, not taken from the authors' results. The sample table holds about 290,000 distinct CDR3 sequences, of which 25% to 30% were seen once. Jointly, the top ten make up approximately 29% of the sample.

Worth noting for this clonotype: The target of this receptor is not known. Base qualities are not at hand, and no much larger clone is one base apart.

The CDR3, cysteine through phenylalanine, is 18 amino acids long. The CDR3 DNA has 54 bases and is translated from base 1. The germline V gene gives CDR1 as LGHNT and CDR2 as FRNRAP. The germline V and J ends show losses of 0 bases and 11 bases respectively, and no gene match explains 19 bases of the junction. The donors were roughly 40 Caucasian individuals from Russia, aged roughly 6 to 90 years, who were systemically healthy. Roughly 11 milliliters of peripheral blood were drawn from each donor into EDTA-treated Vacutainer tubes. Ficoll-Paque density-gradient centrifugation was used to isolate PBMCs, with at least 7 million obtained per sample. Trizol reagent was used to extract total RNA from the PBMCs, yielding at least 5.5 micrograms per sample. For every donor, an aliquot of PBMCs went through flow cytometry to measure the percentages of naive CD45RAhigh/CD27high T cells.

The chain was built from TRBV12-5 and TRBJ2-5; 9 junctional bases match TRBD2. This receptor was taken from a woman aged 70-85 years in good health. The sequenced sample consisted of blood. In nucleotide form, the sequence is TGTGCTAGTGGTTTGGTTCCGGGAATCCTAGCGGGACGAAAAAGGCAGTACTTC. This codes for CASGLVPGILAGRKRQYF.